This T cell receptor beta chain was found in a study of T cells after yellow fever vaccination. Overall study: SMART-Seq v4 Ultra Low Input handled preparation of low-cell-number fractions.

Conversion of TCR transcripts into cDNA relied on 5'RACE template switching, which added a universal primer site and UMIs. MiXCR, run by TCRdb on the 5' RACE reads, gives a single entry per CDR3 protein. The repertoire holds some 110,000 distinct CDR3 sequences, with under 8.5% as singletons. This clonotype appeared many times. Its antigen is not known. The germline CDR1 and CDR2 sequences are SGHTA and FQGNSA. J was trimmed by 6 bases and V by 8 bases; bases with no gene match: 6. CDR3 length: 14 amino acids. Findings of the study overall: Bulk-population clonotypes that are abundant could appear as contaminants in FACS-sorted repertoires. Most primary-vaccination clones recurred post-booster (roughly 97% CD4, roughly 90% CD8).

Source: CD4+ T cells sorted from PBMCs, taken 9 to 11 days after the first yellow fever vaccination. This sequence joins TRBV7-2 and TRBJ2-1, with TRBD1 identical over 11 bases. The receptor's source is a man aged 18 to 30 who received the YFV17D yellow fever vaccine. This CDR3 reads CASARDRGANEQFF. CDR3 nucleotides: TGTGCCAGCGCCCGGGACAGGGGGGCCAATGAGCAGTTCTTC.